The rows below give T cell receptor beta chains drawn from one sample of a study of graft-versus-host responses after intestinal transplantation. Their cognate antigens are unknown. Repertoires were generated with immunoSEQ multiplex PCR, while TCRdb's copy carries only in-frame clones and drops some. The sample contains around 110,000 clones, around nine tenths of which appear only once. The source was unstimulated CD4+ T cells sorted from spleen or lymph node cells, collected before intestinal transplant. The source of these receptors is a human donor who received an intestinal transplant. The CDR3 runs from the conserved cysteine through the conserved F or W. Fields, in order: J gene, D gene, V gene, clone size, CDR3 protein, CDR3 DNA. D genes are given only for firm matches. A clone size is listed for some rows: how often the clone was seen (once, few, many), or a class if it is expanded.

J: TRBJ2-7; D: TRBD2; V: TRBV10-3; size: -; CDR3: CAIGASGNSIYEQYF; DNA: TGTGCCATCGGCGCTAGCGGGAATTCTATCTACGAGCAGTACTTC
J: TRBJ2-7; D: -; V: TRBV30; size: -; CDR3: CAWSPQTVYEQYF; DNA: TGTGCCTGGAGTCCACAAACAGTCTACGAGCAGTACTTC
J: TRBJ1-6; D: TRBD1; V: TRBV9; size: -; CDR3: CASSVIKTGQGYSYNSPLHF; DNA: TGTGCCAGCAGCGTGATTAAGACGGGACAGGGCTACTCCTATAATTCACCCCTCCACTTT
J: TRBJ1-1; D: TRBD1; V: TRBV30; size: -; CDR3: CAAITGGANTEAFF; DNA: TGTGCCGCCATTACAGGGGGTGCGAACACTGAAGCTTTCTTT
J: TRBJ2-1; D: TRBD2; V: TRBV30; size: -; CDR3: CAWSGGGRSMNEQFF; DNA: TGTGCCTGGAGTGGGGGCGGGAGGTCAATGAATGAGCAGTTCTTC
J: TRBJ2-1; D: TRBD2; V: TRBV4-3; size: once; CDR3: CASSQLAGGQYNEQFF; DNA: TGCGCCAGCAGCCAACTAGCGGGGGGGCAGTACAATGAGCAGTTCTTC
J: TRBJ2-7; D: TRBD1; V: TRBV18; size: -; CDR3: CASSPRQGQSVYEQYF; DNA: TGTGCCAGCTCACCTCGCCAGGGACAGTCGGTCTACGAGCAGTACTTC
J: TRBJ2-2; D: TRBD2; V: TRBV10-3; size: -; CDR3: CAITGGSTGELFF; DNA: TGTGCCATCACGGGGGGGAGTACCGGGGAGCTGTTTTTT
J: TRBJ2-7; D: -; V: TRBV18; size: -; CDR3: CASSPPGGRREQYF; DNA: TGTGCCAGCTCACCACCTGGGGGCCGAAGGGAGCAGTACTTC
J: TRBJ2-6; D: -; V: TRBV15; size: -; CDR3: CATSRGPGLSGANVLTF; DNA: TGTGCCACCAGCAGGGGCCCAGGCCTCTCTGGAGCCAACGTCCTGACTTTC
J: TRBJ2-3; D: -; V: TRBV7-3; size: -; CDR3: CASSHPTDTQYF; DNA: TGTGCCAGCAGCCATCCCACAGATACGCAGTATTTT
J: TRBJ1-3; D: -; V: TRBV5-4; size: -; CDR3: CASSLTAGNTIYF; DNA: TGTGCCAGCAGCTTGACTGCTGGAAACACCATATATTTT
J: TRBJ2-7; D: -; V: TRBV4-1; size: -; CDR3: CASSQRLSWEQYF; DNA: -
J: TRBJ2-2; D: -; V: TRBV5-1; size: -; CDR3: CASSLAQRSYTGELFF; DNA: TGCGCCAGCAGCTTGGCCCAGCGGAGTTACACCGGGGAGCTGTTTTTT
J: TRBJ1-4; D: -; V: TRBV5-6; size: -; CDR3: CASSQLDEPGLSGEKLFF; DNA: TGTGCCAGCAGCCAGTTGGATGAGCCGGGCTTAAGCGGTGAAAAACTGTTTTTT
J: TRBJ1-1; D: TRBD1; V: TRBV2; size: -; CDR3: CATLGGWTGRMNTEAFF; DNA: TGTGCCACGTTAGGGGGTTGGACAGGGAGGATGAACACTGAAGCTTTCTTT
J: TRBJ1-3; D: -; V: TRBV30; size: -; CDR3: CAWTNSGNTIYF; DNA: TGTGCCTGGACAAACTCTGGAAACACCATATATTTT
J: TRBJ2-1; D: TRBD1; V: TRBV6-1; size: -; CDR3: CASTSNRGPNEQFF; DNA: TGTGCCAGCACCTCTAACAGGGGTCCCAATGAGCAGTTCTTC
J: TRBJ2-7; D: TRBD2; V: TRBV30; size: -; CDR3: CAWSVGSSGTYEQYF; DNA: TGTGCCTGGAGTGTAGGGTCTAGCGGAACCTACGAGCAGTACTTC
J: TRBJ1-2; D: TRBD1; V: TRBV5-6; size: once; CDR3: CASSRQGYGYTF; DNA: TGTGCCAGCAGCAGACAGGGGTATGGCTACACCTTC
J: TRBJ2-1; D: TRBD1; V: TRBV18; size: once; CDR3: CASSQDRLNEQFF; DNA: TGTGCCAGCTCTCAGGACAGGTTGAATGAGCAGTTCTTC
J: TRBJ2-7; D: TRBD1; V: TRBV27; size: -; CDR3: CASRETGTGTYEQYF; DNA: TGTGCCAGCAGAGAAACCGGGACAGGGACCTACGAGCAGTACTTC
J: TRBJ2-2; D: TRBD1; V: TRBV7-2; size: once; CDR3: CASSFDRVIGELFF; DNA: TGTGCCAGCAGCTTTGACAGGGTAATCGGGGAGCTGTTTTTT
J: TRBJ2-7; D: TRBD2; V: TRBV16; size: -; CDR3: CASSQSSSGRAITNEQYF; DNA: TGTGCCAGCAGCCAATCCTCTAGCGGGAGGGCCATAACGAACGAGCAGTACTTC
J: TRBJ2-5; D: TRBD2; V: TRBV7-2; size: -; CDR3: CASSFQRGRQETQYF; DNA: TGTGCCAGCAGCTTCCAGCGGGGGCGCCAAGAGACCCAGTACTTC
J: TRBJ2-4; D: -; V: TRBV7-8; size: -; CDR3: CASSFSGETIQYF; DNA: TGTGCCAGCAGCTTTTCGGGGGAAACCATTCAGTACTTC
J: TRBJ2-2; D: -; V: TRBV11-3; size: -; CDR3: CASSRQSNTGELFF; DNA: TGTGCCAGCAGCCGACAATCGAACACCGGGGAGCTGTTTTTT
J: TRBJ2-7; D: TRBD1; V: TRBV2; size: -; CDR3: CASSGPNPDRGLSPYEQYF; DNA: TGTGCCAGCAGTGGACCCAACCCGGACAGGGGACTCTCACCCTACGAGCAGTACTTC
J: TRBJ2-5; D: -; V: TRBV11-3; size: -; CDR3: CASSSQEGGLETQYF; DNA: TGTGCCAGCAGCTCCCAGGAGGGAGGTTTAGAGACCCAGTACTTC
J: TRBJ1-1; D: -; V: TRBV20-1; size: -; CDR3: CSAQREKAFF; DNA: TGCAGTGCTCAGAGGGAGAAAGCTTTCTTT
J: TRBJ2-7; D: TRBD2; V: TRBV28; size: -; CDR3: CASSFLAGDGEQYF; DNA: TGTGCCAGCAGTTTTTTGGCGGGAGACGGCGAGCAGTACTTC
J: TRBJ2-3; D: -; V: TRBV2; size: -; CDR3: CASGGATITDTQYF; DNA: TGTGCCAGCGGCGGGGCTACAATCACAGATACGCAGTATTTT
J: TRBJ1-1; D: -; V: TRBV4-1; size: -; CDR3: CASSHKTGQKPTEAFF; DNA: TGCGCCAGCAGCCATAAAACCGGACAGAAACCCACTGAAGCTTTCTTT
J: TRBJ1-1; D: -; V: TRBV6-5; size: -; CDR3: CASRAGSLNTEAFF; DNA: TGTGCCAGCAGAGCAGGGTCACTGAACACTGAAGCTTTCTTT
J: TRBJ1-4; D: -; V: TRBV28; size: few; CDR3: CASSLYRMNEKLFF; DNA: TGTGCCAGCAGTTTATACAGGATGAATGAAAAACTGTTTTTT
J: TRBJ1-3; D: TRBD1; V: TRBV28; size: once; CDR3: CASSPDRVYGNTIYF; DNA: TGTGCCAGCAGTCCTGACAGGGTATATGGAAACACCATATATTTT
J: TRBJ1-1; D: TRBD1; V: TRBV6-5; size: -; CDR3: CASRADRVTEAFF; DNA: TGTGCCAGCAGAGCGGACAGGGTGACTGAAGCTTTCTTT
J: TRBJ2-5; D: -; V: TRBV5-6; size: once; CDR3: CASGLDPGGETQYF; DNA: TGTGCCAGCGGTTTGGACCCCGGAGGAGAGACCCAGTACTTC
J: TRBJ1-3; D: -; V: TRBV30; size: -; CDR3: CAWRRILSGNTIYF; DNA: TGTGCCTGGAGGAGAATACTCTCTGGAAACACCATATATTTT
J: TRBJ1-1; D: -; V: TRBV7-9; size: -; CDR3: CASSPAGAPNTEAFF; DNA: TGTGCCAGCAGCCCCGCTGGAGCCCCGAACACTGAAGCTTTCTTT
J: TRBJ2-7; D: -; V: TRBV10-3; size: once; CDR3: CAISESASGVSYEQYF; DNA: TGTGCCATCAGTGAGTCGGCTTCCGGGGTCTCCTACGAGCAGTACTTC
J: TRBJ1-3; D: -; V: TRBV9; size: -; CDR3: CASSSGMSSGNTIYF; DNA: TGTGCCAGCAGCTCAGGAATGAGCTCTGGAAACACCATATATTTT
J: TRBJ2-1; D: -; V: TRBV15; size: once; CDR3: CATSREGGQSYNEQFF; DNA: TGTGCCACCAGCAGAGAGGGGGGGCAATCCTACAATGAGCAGTTCTTC